The T cell receptor (beta chain) described here comes from a study of blood T cell repertoires in COVID-19. Study-level information: Sample material is recorded as cDNA or gDNA derived from T cells, B-cell-depleted T cells, or PBMCs.

The CDR3 spans 16 residues. Per the germline V gene, CDR1 is SEHNR and CDR2 is FQNEAQ (reference sequence). The V gene end was trimmed by 5 bases and the J gene end by 0 bases; junction bases not matched to a gene: 3. Authors' data handling: The assay estimated nucleated cells by amplifying reference gene primers. Measured with immunoSEQ multiplex PCR; TCRdb has only the in-frame clones, and not every one. Clone size and V and J calls were adopted from that table, with D and trimming inferred from the DNA. Found here are approximately 180,000 clones, about 84% of them singletons; the top ten hold 18%.

The sample was peripheral blood. This receptor was identified in a person between 65 and 79 years old with COVID-19, enrolled during active disease. The rearrangement links TRBV7-9 to TRBJ1-5; TRBD1 aligns across 11 bases. In DNA form, the CDR3 reads TGTGCCAGCAGCGGACAGGGGGCGAGTAGCAATCAGCCCCAGCATTTT. This codes for CASSGQGASSNQPQHF.